Listed below are T cell receptor beta chains from one sample, sequenced in a study of vaccination effects on CD4 cells after COVID-19. Here immunoSEQ multiplex PCR was the method, and the copy in TCRdb shows in-frame clones only, minus some. This table has tens of thousands of clones, around 66% appearing once. Which antigens these TCRs recognize remains unknown. The specimen was CD4+ T cells from PBMCs cultured with HCoV-OC43 spike peptides, collected before COVID-19 vaccination. The receptors here all came from a human donor who received a COVID-19 vaccine. CDR3s include the opening cysteine and the closing phenylalanine or tryptophan. D genes are given only for firm matches. Clone sizes are given selectively: once, few, many, or a class where the clone is expanded.

d_gene: TRBD1
v_gene: TRBV3-1/TRBV3-2
j_gene: TRBJ1-1
abundance: few
CDR3aa: CASKPNRGPTEAFF
CDR3nt: TGTGCCAGCAAACCGAACAGGGGGCCTACTGAAGCTTTCTTT

d_gene: -
v_gene: TRBV6-4
j_gene: TRBJ2-2
abundance: few
CDR3aa: CASSVAGEVAGELFF
CDR3nt: TGTGCCAGCAGTGTCGCAGGGGAAGTGGCCGGGGAGCTGTTTTTT

d_gene: TRBD1
v_gene: TRBV6-6
j_gene: TRBJ1-1
abundance: -
CDR3aa: CASSKGQGNGAFF
CDR3nt: TGTGCCAGCAGTAAAGGACAGGGGAACGGGGCTTTCTTT

d_gene: -
v_gene: TRBV12-3/TRBV12-4
j_gene: TRBJ1-1
abundance: -
CDR3aa: CASRTPGSTEAFF
CDR3nt: TGTGCCAGCAGAACCCCGGGGAGCACTGAAGCTTTCTTT

d_gene: -
v_gene: TRBV10-3
j_gene: TRBJ2-7
abundance: -
CDR3aa: CAIKEQEFYEQYF
CDR3nt: TGTGCCATCAAAGAGCAGGAATTCTACGAGCAGTACTTC

d_gene: -
v_gene: TRBV11-2
j_gene: TRBJ2-1
abundance: -
CDR3aa: CASSTGSSSYNEQFF
CDR3nt: TGTGCCAGCAGCACAGGGTCGAGCTCCTACAATGAGCAGTTCTTC

d_gene: TRBD1
v_gene: TRBV19
j_gene: TRBJ2-1
abundance: -
CDR3aa: CASSIFPHSTGAHTGSYNEQFF
CDR3nt: TGTGCCAGTAGTATTTTCCCCCACTCGACAGGGGCGCACACGGGCTCCTACAATGAGCAGTTCTTC

d_gene: -
v_gene: TRBV6-5
j_gene: TRBJ2-5
abundance: -
CDR3aa: CASSRTSRETQYF
CDR3nt: TGTGCCAGCAGCAGGACTTCCCGAGAGACCCAGTACTTC

d_gene: -
v_gene: TRBV19
j_gene: TRBJ2-1
abundance: -
CDR3aa: CASSIAGLRTYNEQFF
CDR3nt: TGTGCCAGTAGTATAGCAGGCCTGAGGACATACAATGAGCAGTTCTTC

d_gene: TRBD1
v_gene: TRBV29-1
j_gene: TRBJ2-5
abundance: -
CDR3aa: CSVAKGQQETQYF
CDR3nt: TGCAGCGTTGCCAAGGGACAGCAAGAGACCCAGTACTTC

d_gene: -
v_gene: TRBV21-1
j_gene: TRBJ2-7
abundance: few
CDR3aa: CASSRLAGISGEQYF
CDR3nt: TGTGCCAGCAGTAGGCTAGCGGGGATATCTGGCGAGCAGTACTTC

d_gene: TRBD1
v_gene: TRBV5-1
j_gene: TRBJ1-2
abundance: -
CDR3aa: CASSPDRDYGYTF
CDR3nt: TGCGCCAGCAGCCCGGACAGGGACTATGGCTACACCTTC

d_gene: -
v_gene: TRBV30
j_gene: TRBJ1-5
abundance: few
CDR3aa: CAWKQSGNQPQHF
CDR3nt: TGTGCCTGGAAACAAAGCGGCAATCAGCCCCAGCATTTT

d_gene: TRBD2
v_gene: TRBV3-1/TRBV3-2
j_gene: TRBJ2-3
abundance: -
CDR3aa: CASSQARLAGADTQYF
CDR3nt: TGTGCCAGCAGCCAAGCCCGACTAGCGGGGGCAGATACGCAGTATTTT

d_gene: -
v_gene: TRBV18
j_gene: TRBJ1-6
abundance: -
CDR3aa: CASSPAKGDSPLHF
CDR3nt: TGTGCCAGCTCACCTGCTAAGGGAGATTCACCCCTCCACTTT

d_gene: -
v_gene: TRBV24-1
j_gene: TRBJ2-7
abundance: -
CDR3aa: CATQGQGNEQYF
CDR3nt: TGTGCCACCCAAGGGCAGGGGAACGAGCAGTACTTC

d_gene: TRBD1
v_gene: TRBV6-5
j_gene: TRBJ1-1
abundance: few
CDR3aa: CASNVQGTHTEAFF
CDR3nt: TGTGCCAGCAATGTACAGGGGACACACACTGAAGCTTTCTTT

d_gene: TRBD2
v_gene: TRBV6-6
j_gene: TRBJ2-5
abundance: -
CDR3aa: CASSYASGSGRETQYF
CDR3nt: TGTGCCAGCAGTTACGCTAGCGGGAGCGGTAGAGAGACCCAGTACTTC

d_gene: TRBD1
v_gene: TRBV3-1/TRBV3-2
j_gene: TRBJ1-2
abundance: medium-sized
CDR3aa: CASSQDWTGAGYTF
CDR3nt: TGTGCCAGCAGCCAAGATTGGACAGGGGCGGGCTACACCTTC

d_gene: TRBD1
v_gene: TRBV10-2
j_gene: TRBJ1-5
abundance: -
CDR3aa: CASSGGGAGNQPQHF
CDR3nt: TGCGCCAGCAGTGGAGGGGGCGCGGGCAATCAGCCCCAGCATTTT